These T cell receptor beta chains were read from a single sample in a study of shared clonotypes between healthy human individuals. Profiled with immunoSEQ multiplex PCR; TCRdb holds only in-frame clones, not every one. The sample yields about 690,000 clones, less than 95% seen once. Source material: memory CD8+ T cells from PBMCs. These receptors were collected from a man younger than 35 in good health. Some clones in this sample may be carry-over from other donors' samples. Both conserved end residues are part of each CDR3. The D gene is left open where the match is weak. Expanded clones get a size class; other rows say once, few or many, or leave the size out.

d_gene: NA; abundance: NA; v_gene: TRBV4-1; j_gene: TRBJ2-3; CDR3aa: CASSLRQRASTDTQYF; CDR3nt: TGCGCCAGCAGCCTCCGACAGAGGGCTAGCACAGATACGCAGTATTTT
d_gene: NA; abundance: NA; v_gene: TRBV7-9; j_gene: TRBJ2-5; CDR3aa: CATRGDQETQYF; CDR3nt: TGTGCCACTCGGGGAGACCAAGAGACCCAGTACTTC
d_gene: TRBD2; abundance: NA; v_gene: TRBV27; j_gene: TRBJ2-1; CDR3aa: CASSPTSVLSYNEQFF; CDR3nt: TGTGCCAGCAGTCCGACTAGCGTATTGTCCTACAATGAGCAGTTCTTC
d_gene: NA; abundance: NA; v_gene: TRBV12-5; j_gene: TRBJ2-3; CDR3aa: CASGLVRDLRQPDTQYF; CDR3nt: TGTGCTAGTGGTTTGGTACGGGACCTTAGACAGCCAGATACGCAGTATTTT
d_gene: NA; abundance: NA; v_gene: TRBV2; j_gene: TRBJ1-1; CDR3aa: CASSDRDLPNTEAFF; CDR3nt: TGTGCCAGCAGCGACCGGGACCTCCCGAACACTGAAGCTTTCTTT
d_gene: TRBD2; abundance: NA; v_gene: TRBV5-4; j_gene: TRBJ2-7; CDR3aa: CASSEPGLAAYEQYF; CDR3nt: TGTGCCAGCAGCGAACCGGGACTAGCGGCCTACGAGCAGTACTTC
d_gene: NA; abundance: NA; v_gene: TRBV28; j_gene: TRBJ2-3; CDR3aa: CASRLWPESRTSTDTQYF; CDR3nt: TGTGCCAGCAGGCTCTGGCCGGAATCCCGAACTAGCACAGATACGCAGTATTTT
d_gene: NA; abundance: NA; v_gene: TRBV10-3; j_gene: TRBJ2-7; CDR3aa: CAINADGPGNEQYF; CDR3nt: TGTGCCATCAATGCCGACGGGCCAGGGAACGAGCAGTACTTC
d_gene: TRBD2; abundance: NA; v_gene: TRBV19; j_gene: TRBJ2-2; CDR3aa: CASSSWAGGLNTGELFF; CDR3nt: TGTGCCAGTAGTAGCTGGGCGGGAGGGTTAAACACCGGGGAGCTGTTTTTT
d_gene: TRBD1; abundance: NA; v_gene: TRBV5-1; j_gene: TRBJ2-3; CDR3aa: CASSLGGTGGADTQYF; CDR3nt: TGCGCCAGCAGCTTGGGCGGGACAGGGGGCGCGGATACGCAGTATTTT
d_gene: NA; abundance: NA; v_gene: TRBV15; j_gene: TRBJ2-1; CDR3aa: CATSRGPGSYNEQFF; CDR3nt: TGTGCCACCAGCAGAGGTCCAGGCTCCTACAATGAGCAGTTCTTC
d_gene: TRBD1; abundance: NA; v_gene: TRBV11-2; j_gene: TRBJ1-1; CDR3aa: CASSRDRAYNTEAFF; CDR3nt: TGTGCCAGCAGTCGGGACAGGGCATATAACACTGAAGCTTTCTTT
d_gene: TRBD1; abundance: NA; v_gene: TRBV7-9; j_gene: TRBJ2-7; CDR3aa: CASSQTGYPYEQYF; CDR3nt: TGTGCCAGCAGCCAGACAGGGTACCCCTACGAGCAGTACTTC
d_gene: TRBD2; abundance: few; v_gene: TRBV15; j_gene: TRBJ2-5; CDR3aa: CATSSPKGWAGGPRQETQYF; CDR3nt: TGTGCCACCAGCAGCCCGAAGGGGTGGGCGGGAGGGCCCCGCCAAGAGACCCAGTACTTC
d_gene: NA; abundance: NA; v_gene: TRBV27; j_gene: TRBJ2-7; CDR3aa: CASSLLPGAEDDEQYF; CDR3nt: TGTGCCAGCAGTTTACTCCCAGGGGCCGAAGACGACGAGCAGTACTTC